Sequencing of this T cell receptor beta chain was carried out in a study of blood T cell repertoires in COVID-19. Study at large: Acute and convalescent COVID-19 samples came from the United States, Italy and Spain. T cells, B-cell-depleted T cells, or PBMCs provided the cDNA or gDNA that served as material.

Trimming cost V 3 bases and J 1 base, with 6 bases left between them. This CDR3 has 14 amino acids. Germline assignment: CDR1 KGHSH and CDR2 LQKENI. In the original processing: Using reference gene primer amplification, nucleated cell counts were estimated. Profiled with immunoSEQ multiplex PCR; TCRdb holds only in-frame clones, not every one. That table gives V, J and clone size, and the DNA gave D and trimming. The table shows some 180,000 clones, with 88% occurring only once. The V and J genes are TRBV18 and TRBJ2-2, with D possibly being TRBD2 (5 bases). The receptor's source is a man in his forties with active or convalescent COVID-19. The sequenced sample consisted of peripheral blood. The CDR3 loop reads CASSPGGNTGELFF. The CDR3 DNA sequence: TGTGCCAGCTCACCCGGAGGGAACACCGGGGAGCTGTTTTTT.